What follows are 26 T cell receptor beta chains derived from one specimen sequenced in a study of CD8+ T cells in alopecia areata. cDNA reverse transcribed from extracted RNA served as the sequencing template. Measured with immunoSEQ multiplex PCR; TCRdb has only the in-frame clones, and not every one. The sample records hundreds of thousands of clones, roughly 57% being singletons. The starting material was CD4+ T cells sorted from blood, obtained at week 0. These receptors originate from a human donor with alopecia areata.

To note about this clone: Other nucleotide sequences in the sample specify the same CDR3. The V call is TRBV18, the J call TRBJ1-1; 8 nucleotides line up with TRBD1. Germline CDR1 reads KGHSH; CDR2 reads LQKENI. J was trimmed by 3 bases and V by 3 bases; bases with no gene match: 3. This CDR3 is 14 amino acids long. The chain's CDR3 is CASSPQGADTEAFF. CDR3 bases: TGTGCCAGCTCACCGCAGGGGGCAGACACTGAAGCTTTCTTT.

This chain links TRBV7-9 with TRBJ1-4; no definite D call. V lost 0 bases and J 4 bases, leaving 12 bases between the germline ends. The CDR3 runs to 16 residues. Looked up from germline, CDR1 is SEHNR and CDR2 is FQNEAQ (reference sequence). The CDR3 DNA reads as TGTGCCAGCAGCTTAGCCCCTCTGATGCTTAATGAAAAACTGTTTTTT. Residues: CASSLAPLMLNEKLFF.

The V and J genes are TRBV11-3 and TRBJ2-5, with 7 bases that match TRBD1. Germline-derived CDR1 and CDR2 are SGHNT and YENEEA. This CDR3 has 12 residues. Trimming took 1 base from V and 7 from J; bases not matched to a gene: 0. The CDR3 sequence is CASSLGQGTQYF. CDR3 sequence (DNA): TGTGCCAGCAGCTTAGGACAGGGGACCCAGTACTTC.

The chain is built from TRBV6-6 and TRBJ2-3; D possibly corresponds to TRBD1 (6 bases). Germline assignment: CDR1 MNHNY and CDR2 SVGAGI (reference sequence). V was clipped by 7 bases and J by 3 bases, with 14 bases between them. The CDR3 runs 14 residues. CDR3 sequence: CASMVQGGTDTQYF. CDR3 DNA sequence: TGTGCCAGCATGGTACAGGGTGGGACAGATACGCAGTATTTT.

Concerning this clone: The same CDR3 is also encoded by other DNA sequences in this sample. This chain uses TRBV7-2 with TRBJ2-7; D is unclear. V lost 5 bases to trimming and J lost 4 bases, with 6 bases between them. CDR1 and CDR2 (germline): SGHTA, FQGNSA. This CDR3 is built from 11 residues. CDR3: CASSLYYEQYF. The CDR3 coding sequence is TGTGCCAGCAGCCTTTATTACGAGCAGTACTTC.

The sample holds a few counts of this clone. The rearrangement joins TRBV19 to TRBJ2-3; possible D gene TRBD1, 5 bases. CDR3 length: 13 residues. In germline, CDR1 is LNHDA, CDR2 SQIVND (reference sequence). V dropped 10 bases and J dropped 2 bases, with 13 bases sitting between them. This chain's CDR3 is CATSQGITDTQYF. CDR3 sequence (DNA): TGTGCCACCTCTCAGGGTATCACAGATACGCAGTATTTT.

The genes are TRBV30 and TRBJ2-1, with D perhaps matching TRBD2 (6 bases). The CDR3 spans 15 residues. CDR1 is GTSNPN and CDR2 is SVGIG in the germline V gene (reference sequence). Trimming cost V 2 bases and J 0 bases, with 11 bases left between them. This CDR3 reads CAWSSGFSSYNEQFF. In nucleotides, the CDR3 is TGTGCCTGGAGTAGCGGGTTCAGCTCCTACAATGAGCAGTTCTTC.

This clone was counted between two and nine times. Other nucleotide sequences in the sample specify the same CDR3. The chain joins TRBV29-1 to TRBJ2-7; the match to TRBD2 covers 10 bases. The CDR3 extends over 15 amino acids. V shed 6 bases and J 4 bases; nucleotides not matched to a gene: 12. CDR1 and CDR2 (germline): SQVTM, ANQGSEA. This chain's CDR3 is CSVLTQREGGYEQYF. The CDR3 region has the DNA TGCAGCGTGCTCACCCAGCGGGAGGGCGGGTACGAGCAGTACTTC.

The rearrangement joins TRBV5-1 to TRBJ2-1; 7 nucleotides match TRBD2. The germline V gene encodes CDR1 SGHRS and CDR2 YFSETQ. The J segment lost 4 bases and the V segment lost 5 bases, leaving 6 bases of the junction unmatched. The CDR3 is made up of 14 amino acids. As DNA, the CDR3 is TGCGCCAGCAGTAGGCTAGCGGAATACAATGAGCAGTTCTTC. The encoded protein is CASSRLAEYNEQFF.

This clone has at least ten counts. The V and J genes are TRBV7-2 and TRBJ2-1; 14 bases agree with TRBD2. The CDR3 runs to 16 residues. The V segment lost 5 bases and the J segment 7 bases; nucleotides outside the gene matches: 7. Germline V gene data show CDR1 as SGHTA and CDR2 as FQGNSA. CDR3 region: CASSVRLAGGRNEQFF. Here the CDR3 DNA reads TGTGCCAGCAGCGTCCGACTAGCGGGGGGGCGGAATGAGCAGTTCTTC.

The chain joins TRBV5-1 to TRBJ1-1; 9 bases are shared with TRBD1. CDR3 length: 16 amino acids. Germline V lookup: CDR1 SGHRS, CDR2 YFSETQ. Trimming took 0 bases from V and 1 from J; bases not matched to a gene: 4. The CDR3 region is CASSLASTGGNTEAFF. The CDR3 region has the DNA TGCGCCAGCAGCTTGGCTTCGACAGGGGGGAACACTGAAGCTTTCTTT. The complete variable domain, with remaining parts taken from reference TRBV5-1 and TRBJ1-1, reads KAGVTQTPRYLIKTRGQQVTLSCSPISGHRSVSWYQQTPGQGLQFLFEYFSETQRNKGNFPGRFSGRQFSNSRSEMNVSTLELGDSALYLCASSLASTGGNTEAFFGQGTRLTVV.

J is TRBJ1-1 and V is TRBV9; 7 positions agree with TRBD1. With 1 base clipped from V and 6 bases from J, the junction kept 9 bases outside the gene matches. Germline lookup yields CDR1 SGDLS and CDR2 YYNGEE. There are 15 residues in the CDR3. The CDR3 spells CASSVSPTGDPEAFF. In DNA, the CDR3 is TGTGCCAGCAGCGTATCTCCAACAGGGGACCCTGAAGCTTTCTTT. The full variable domain, in which reference TRBV9 and TRBJ1-1 provide the parts outside the CDR3, is DSGVTQTPKHLITATGQRVTLRCSPRSGDLSVYWYQQSLDQGLQFLIQYYNGEERAKGNILERFSAQQFPDLHSELNLSSLELGDSALYFCASSVSPTGDPEAFFGQGTRLTVV.

The gene calls are TRBV7-9 and TRBJ1-1, with unresolved D. The CDR3 extends over 13 amino acids. Germline V CDR1 and CDR2: SEHNR, FQNEAQ (reference sequence). The V and J ends lost 1 base and 7 bases respectively, with 10 bases between them. The CDR3 region has the DNA TGTGCCAGCAGCTTAGGAGGCGAACGTGAAGCTTTCTTT. Translated, it gives CASSLGGEREAFF.

The J gene is TRBJ1-2, the V gene TRBV6-5; a weak D match, TRBD1 (6 bases). The CDR3 runs 14 residues. CDR1 MNHEY and CDR2 SVGAGI come from the germline V gene. V lost 6 bases, J lost 6 bases, and 17 bases lay in between. This CDR3 is CASSRPGTSNGYTF. CDR3 DNA sequence: TGTGCCAGCAGCCGACCCGGGACATCTAATGGCTACACCTTC.

The V gene is TRBV29-1, the J gene TRBJ1-5; D gene unclear. Germline CDR1 and CDR2: SQVTM and ANQGSEA. The CDR3 sequence is 14 residues long. Trimming removed 4 bases at V and 6 bases at J, with 16 bases between. Here the CDR3 DNA reads TGCAGCGTTGGAACCGGGTCCTCGGTTCAGCCCCAGCATTTT. It translates to CSVGTGSSVQPQHF.

The chain carries TRBV5-1 and TRBJ2-3; TRBD2 matches 9 bases. The junction had 16 bases not matched to a gene; V was cut back by 9 bases and J by 5 bases. CDR3 length equals 16 residues. CDR1 and CDR2 (germline): SGHRS, YFSETQ. CDR3 DNA sequence: TGCGCCACAGGCTCGGATTTAGCGGGAGTGGGAGATACGCAGTATTTT. It translates to CATGSDLAGVGDTQYF.

J is TRBJ2-2 and V is TRBV7-7; 9 bases line up with TRBD2. CDR3 length: 15 residues. The V and J ends lost 3 bases and 4 bases, in that order; junction bases with no gene match: 3. Germline values: CDR1 SSHAT, CDR2 FNYEAQ (reference sequence). CDR3 nucleotide sequence: TGTGCCAGCAGCTTTCGAGCGGGGGGCACCGGGGAGCTGTTTTTT. It translates to CASSFRAGGTGELFF.

The chain combines TRBV30 with TRBJ1-2; TRBD1 agrees at 7 bases. Germline V CDR1 and CDR2: GTSNPN, SVGIG (reference sequence). CDR3 size: 15 residues. Trimming cost V 4 bases and J 3 bases; bases outside gene matches: 11. The CDR3 DNA is TGTGCCTGGAAAGTAAAACGGACAGGCGACTATGGCTACACCTTC. This sequence encodes CAWKVKRTGDYGYTF.

This sequence joins TRBV6-1 and TRBJ1-5; D not certain. V lost 7 bases to trimming and J lost 2 bases, with 9 bases between them. CDR1 is MNHNS and CDR2 is SASEGT in the germline V gene. This CDR3 is 13 amino acids long. CDR3 coding DNA: TGTGCCAGCACCAAGAGGGGCAATCAGCCCCAGCATTTT. It encodes CASTKRGNQPQHF.

This chain joins TRBV29-1 and TRBJ2-1; 7 bases match TRBD1. This CDR3 contains 11 residues. The junction had 6 bases not matched to a gene; V was cut back by 7 bases and J by 9 bases. In germline, CDR1 is SQVTM, CDR2 ANQGSEA. CDR3 residues: CSAETGSEQFF. Written as DNA, the CDR3 is TGCAGCGCCGAGACAGGGTCTGAGCAGTTCTTC.

In this sample, this clone turned up once. The CDR3 DNA reads as TGTGCCAGCAGCTTAGCTTATCGGGGGGACTACAATGAGCAGTTCTTC. Amino acid sequence: CASSLAYRGDYNEQFF. The chain joins TRBV7-8 to TRBJ2-1, with 7 positions matching TRBD2. CDR1 and CDR2 from the germline V gene are SGHVS and FQNEAQ. This CDR3 has 16 residues. The V gene end was trimmed by 0 bases and the J gene end by 3 bases; junction bases not matched to a gene: 5.

The sample holds a few counts of this clone. V and J are TRBV19 and TRBJ2-1, with 7 nucleotides matching TRBD1. The V gene end was trimmed by 3 bases and the J gene end by 6 bases; junction bases not matched to a gene: 8. Germline-derived CDR1 and CDR2 are LNHDA and SQIVND (reference sequence). The CDR3 covers 15 residues. The CDR3 protein is CASSIPGGVGNEQFF. CDR3 DNA sequence: TGTGCCAGTAGTATTCCAGGGGGAGTGGGCAATGAGCAGTTCTTC.

The chain employs TRBV30 and TRBJ1-4, with a tentative D call TRBD1 (5 bases). CDR1 and CDR2 (germline): GTSNPN, SVGIG (reference sequence). This CDR3 comprises 15 residues. Trimming took off 0 bases at V and 7 bases at J, with 15 bases between the two ends. CDR3 region: CAWSVGGAGSEKLFF. DNA of the CDR3: TGTGCCTGGAGTGTAGGAGGGGCGGGGAGTGAAAAACTGTTTTTT.

The chain links TRBV30 to TRBJ2-7, with TRBD1 as a possible D gene (6 bases). The CDR3 covers 13 residues. CDR1 GTSNPN and CDR2 SVGIG come from the germline V gene (reference sequence). V was trimmed by 5 bases and J by 3 bases, leaving 14 bases between them. CDR3 sequence reads: CAWGQPTNYEQYF. The CDR3 bases are TGTGCCTGGGGACAGCCCACAAACTACGAGCAGTACTTC.

This chain joins TRBV30 and TRBJ1-6, with 7 bases fitting TRBD1. The length of the CDR3 is 15 residues. The trim removed 1 base at V and 9 bases at J, leaving 9 bases unmatched. CDR1 is GTSNPN and CDR2 is SVGIG in the germline V gene (reference sequence). Written as DNA, the CDR3 is TGTGCCTGGAGTGCTACCCAGGGGGGTATTTCACCCCTCCACTTT. Protein sequence: CAWSATQGGISPLHF.

This rearrangement joins TRBV6-5 to TRBJ2-7; 8 bases fit TRBD1. The CDR3 sequence is 15 residues long. Germline V CDR1 and CDR2: MNHEY, SVGAGI. The J segment lost 1 base and the V segment lost 6 bases, leaving 8 bases of the junction unmatched. DNA for the CDR3: TGTGCCAGCAGAACCGATGGACAGGGATCCTACGAGCAGTACTTC. It specifies CASRTDGQGSYEQYF.